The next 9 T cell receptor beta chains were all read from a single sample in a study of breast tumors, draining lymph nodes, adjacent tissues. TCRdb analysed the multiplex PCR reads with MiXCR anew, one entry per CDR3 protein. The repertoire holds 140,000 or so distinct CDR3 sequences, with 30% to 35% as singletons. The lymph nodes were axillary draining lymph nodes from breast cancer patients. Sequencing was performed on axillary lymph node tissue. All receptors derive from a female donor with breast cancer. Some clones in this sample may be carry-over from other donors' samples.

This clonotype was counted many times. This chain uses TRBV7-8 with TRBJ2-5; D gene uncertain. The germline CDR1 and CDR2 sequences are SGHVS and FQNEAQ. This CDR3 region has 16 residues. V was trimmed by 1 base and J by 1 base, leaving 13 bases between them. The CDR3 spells CASSLEAQTAQETQYF. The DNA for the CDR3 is TGTGCCAGCAGCTTAGAGGCTCAGACTGCCCAAGAGACCCAGTACTTC.

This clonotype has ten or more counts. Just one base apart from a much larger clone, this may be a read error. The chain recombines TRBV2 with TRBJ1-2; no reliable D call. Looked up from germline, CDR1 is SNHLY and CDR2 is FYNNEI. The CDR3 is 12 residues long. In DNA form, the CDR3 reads TGTGCCAGCAGTGCGTTCGGTACTGGCCACACCTTC. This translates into CASSAFGTGHTF.

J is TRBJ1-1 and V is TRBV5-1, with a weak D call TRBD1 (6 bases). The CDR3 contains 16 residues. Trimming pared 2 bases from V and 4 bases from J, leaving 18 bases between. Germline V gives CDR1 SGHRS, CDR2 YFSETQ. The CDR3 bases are TGCGCCAGCAGCTTTATTGGAGGGGGGGGCTCCACTGAAGCTTTCTTT. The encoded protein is CASSFIGGGGSTEAFF.

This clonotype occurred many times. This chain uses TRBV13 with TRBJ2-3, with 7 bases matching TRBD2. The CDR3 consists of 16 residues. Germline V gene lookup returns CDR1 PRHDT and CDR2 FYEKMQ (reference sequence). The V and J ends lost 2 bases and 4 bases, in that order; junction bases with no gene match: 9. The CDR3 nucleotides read TGTGCCAGCAGCTTACCGGGAATTGGGGGGGCAGATACGCAGTATTTT. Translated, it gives CASSLPGIGGADTQYF. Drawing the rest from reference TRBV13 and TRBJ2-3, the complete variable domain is AAGVIQSPRHLIKEKRETATLKCYPIPRHDTVYWYQQGPGQDPQFLISFYEKMQSDKGSIPDRFSAQQFSDYHSELNMSSLELGDSALYFCASSLPGIGGADTQYFGPGTRLTVL.

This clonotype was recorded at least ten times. The CDR3 sequence: CASWTASTDTQYF. The CDR3, as DNA: TGCGCCAGCTGGACAGCGTCTACAGATACGCAGTATTTT. This chain joins TRBV4-1 and TRBJ2-3; D may be TRBD1 (6 bases). CDR3 size: 13 residues. CDR1 MGHRA and CDR2 YSYEKL come from the germline V gene. Trimming stripped 8 bases from V and 3 bases from J, with 12 bases between.

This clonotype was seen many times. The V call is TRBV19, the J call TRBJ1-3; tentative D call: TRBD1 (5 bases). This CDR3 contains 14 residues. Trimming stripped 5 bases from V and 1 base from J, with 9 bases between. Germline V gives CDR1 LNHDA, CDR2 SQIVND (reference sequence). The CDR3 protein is CASSSGTSGNTIYF. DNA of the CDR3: TGTGCCAGTAGTTCGGGGACTTCTGGAAACACCATATATTTT.

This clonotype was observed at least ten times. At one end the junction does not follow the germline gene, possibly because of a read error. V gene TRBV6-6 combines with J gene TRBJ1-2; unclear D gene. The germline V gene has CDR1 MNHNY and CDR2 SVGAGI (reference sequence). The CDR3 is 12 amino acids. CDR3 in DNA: TGTGCCAGCAGTTCCAATAACGATGGCTACACCTTC. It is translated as CASSSNNDGYTF.

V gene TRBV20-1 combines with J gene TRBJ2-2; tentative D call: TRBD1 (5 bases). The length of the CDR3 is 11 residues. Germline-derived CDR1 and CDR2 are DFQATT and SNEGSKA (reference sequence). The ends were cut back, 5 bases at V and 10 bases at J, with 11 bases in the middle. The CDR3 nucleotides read TGCAGTGCTCAAGTCGGACAGGAGCTGTTTTTT. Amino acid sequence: CSAQVGQELFF.

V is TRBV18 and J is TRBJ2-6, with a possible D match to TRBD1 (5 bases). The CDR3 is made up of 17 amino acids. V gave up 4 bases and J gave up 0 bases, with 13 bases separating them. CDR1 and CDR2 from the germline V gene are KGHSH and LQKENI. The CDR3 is CASSQQDRGSGANVLTF. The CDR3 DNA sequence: TGTGCCAGCTCACAACAGGACCGAGGCTCTGGGGCCAACGTCCTGACTTTC. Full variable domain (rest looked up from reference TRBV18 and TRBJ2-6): NAGVMQNPRHLVRRRGQEARLRCSPMKGHSHVYWYRQLPEEGLKFMVYLQKENIIDESGMPKERFSAEFPKEGPSILRIQQVVRGDSAAYFCASSQQDRGSGANVLTFGAGSRLTVL.